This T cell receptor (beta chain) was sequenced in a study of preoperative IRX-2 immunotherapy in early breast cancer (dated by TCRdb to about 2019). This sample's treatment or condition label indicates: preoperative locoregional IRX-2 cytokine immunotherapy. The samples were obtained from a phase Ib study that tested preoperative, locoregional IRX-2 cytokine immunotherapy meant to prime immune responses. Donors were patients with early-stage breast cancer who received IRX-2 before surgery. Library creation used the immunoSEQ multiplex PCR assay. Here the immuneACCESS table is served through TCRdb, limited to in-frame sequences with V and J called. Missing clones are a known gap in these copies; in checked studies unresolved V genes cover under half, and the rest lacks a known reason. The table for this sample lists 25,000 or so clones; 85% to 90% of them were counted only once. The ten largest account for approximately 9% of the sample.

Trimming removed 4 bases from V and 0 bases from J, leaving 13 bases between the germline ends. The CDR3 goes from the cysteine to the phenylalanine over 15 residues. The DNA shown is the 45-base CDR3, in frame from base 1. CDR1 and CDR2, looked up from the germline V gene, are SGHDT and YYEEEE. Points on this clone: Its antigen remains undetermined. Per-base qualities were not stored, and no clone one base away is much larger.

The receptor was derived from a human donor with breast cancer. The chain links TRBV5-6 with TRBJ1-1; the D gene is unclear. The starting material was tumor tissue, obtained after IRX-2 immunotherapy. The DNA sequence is TGTGCCAGCAGCCGTGGAGTACGGTTGAACACTGAAGCTTTCTTT. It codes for CASSRGVRLNTEAFF.